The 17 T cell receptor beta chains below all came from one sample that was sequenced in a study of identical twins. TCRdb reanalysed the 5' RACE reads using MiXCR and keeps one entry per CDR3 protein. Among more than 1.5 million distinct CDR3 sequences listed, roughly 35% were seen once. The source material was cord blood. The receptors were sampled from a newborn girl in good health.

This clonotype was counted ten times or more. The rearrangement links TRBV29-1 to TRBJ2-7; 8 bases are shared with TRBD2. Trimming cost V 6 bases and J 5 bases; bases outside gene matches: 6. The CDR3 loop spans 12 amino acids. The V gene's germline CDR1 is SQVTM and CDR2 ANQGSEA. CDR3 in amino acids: CSVLGLADEQYF. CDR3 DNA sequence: TGCAGCGTCTTAGGACTAGCTGACGAGCAGTACTTC.

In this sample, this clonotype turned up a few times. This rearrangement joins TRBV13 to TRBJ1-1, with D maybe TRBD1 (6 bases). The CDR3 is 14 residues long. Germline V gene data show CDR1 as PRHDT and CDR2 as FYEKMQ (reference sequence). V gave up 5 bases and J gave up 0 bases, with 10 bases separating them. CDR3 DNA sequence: TGTGCCAGCAGCGCAACAGGGATGAACACTGAAGCTTTCTTT. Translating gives CASSATGMNTEAFF. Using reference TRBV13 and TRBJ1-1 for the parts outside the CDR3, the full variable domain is AAGVIQSPRHLIKEKRETATLKCYPIPRHDTVYWYQQGPGQDPQFLISFYEKMQSDKGSIPDRFSAQQFSDYHSELNMSSLELGDSALYFCASSATGMNTEAFFGQGTRLTVV.

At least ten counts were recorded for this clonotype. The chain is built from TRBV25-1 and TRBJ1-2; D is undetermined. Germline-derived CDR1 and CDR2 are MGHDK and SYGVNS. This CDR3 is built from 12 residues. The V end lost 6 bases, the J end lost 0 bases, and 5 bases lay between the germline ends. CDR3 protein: CASREANYGYTF. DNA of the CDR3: TGTGCCAGCAGGGAAGCTAACTATGGCTACACCTTC.

The CDR3 coding sequence is TGCAGTGCTGTCAGGACTAGCGGGCCCATCGGGGAGCTGTTTTTT. It codes for CSAVRTSGPIGELFF. The rearrangement links TRBV20-1 to TRBJ2-2; 11 bases map to TRBD2. V lost 5 bases and J lost 7; bases outside the gene matches: 9. This CDR3 spans 15 amino acids. Per germline, CDR1 DFQATT and CDR2 SNEGSKA (reference sequence).

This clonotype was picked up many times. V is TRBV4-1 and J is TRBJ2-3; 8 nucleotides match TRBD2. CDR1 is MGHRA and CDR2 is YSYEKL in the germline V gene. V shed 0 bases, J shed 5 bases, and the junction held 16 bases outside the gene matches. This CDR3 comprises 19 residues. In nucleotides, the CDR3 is TGCGCCAGCAGCCAAGATGCGGGACTAGATGGTGGGATTAGAGATACGCAGTATTTT. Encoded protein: CASSQDAGLDGGIRDTQYF.

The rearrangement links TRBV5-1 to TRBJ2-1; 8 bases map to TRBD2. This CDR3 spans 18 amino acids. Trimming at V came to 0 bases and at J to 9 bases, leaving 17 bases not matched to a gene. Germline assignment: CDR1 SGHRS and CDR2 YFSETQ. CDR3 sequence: CASSLGPQLAANHGEQFF. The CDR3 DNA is TGCGCCAGCAGCTTGGGGCCGCAACTAGCGGCGAACCATGGTGAGCAGTTCTTC.

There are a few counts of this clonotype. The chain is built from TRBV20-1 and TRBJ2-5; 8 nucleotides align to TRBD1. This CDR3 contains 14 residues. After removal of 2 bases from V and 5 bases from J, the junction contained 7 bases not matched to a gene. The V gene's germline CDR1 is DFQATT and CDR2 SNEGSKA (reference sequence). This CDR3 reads CSARKGTGVETQYF. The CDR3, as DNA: TGCAGTGCTAGAAAGGGGACAGGCGTTGAGACCCAGTACTTC.

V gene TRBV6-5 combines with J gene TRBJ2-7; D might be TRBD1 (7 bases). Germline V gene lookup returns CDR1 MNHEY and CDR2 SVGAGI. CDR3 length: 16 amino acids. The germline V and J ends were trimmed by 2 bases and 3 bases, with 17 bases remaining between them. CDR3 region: CASSYPGGFEGYEQYF. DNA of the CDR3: TGTGCCAGCAGTTACCCAGGGGGGTTCGAGGGCTACGAGCAGTACTTC.

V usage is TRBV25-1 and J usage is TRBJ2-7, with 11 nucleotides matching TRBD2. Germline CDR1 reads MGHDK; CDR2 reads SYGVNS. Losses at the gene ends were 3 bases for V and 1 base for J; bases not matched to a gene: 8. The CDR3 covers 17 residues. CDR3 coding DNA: TGTGCCAGCAGTGATCGGGACAGACTAGCGGGATCCTACGAGCAGTACTTC. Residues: CASSDRDRLAGSYEQYF.

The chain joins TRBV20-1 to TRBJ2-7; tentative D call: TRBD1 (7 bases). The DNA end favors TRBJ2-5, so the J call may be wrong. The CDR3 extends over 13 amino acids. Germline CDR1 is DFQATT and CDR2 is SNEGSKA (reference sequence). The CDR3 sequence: CSAPRQGGETQYF. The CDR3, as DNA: TGCAGTGCTCCTAGACAGGGAGGCGAGACCCAGTACTTC.

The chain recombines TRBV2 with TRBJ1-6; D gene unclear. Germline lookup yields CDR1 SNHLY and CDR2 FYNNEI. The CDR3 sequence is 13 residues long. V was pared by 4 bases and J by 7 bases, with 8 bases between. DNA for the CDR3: TGTGCCAGCAGTGCAGAGACAAATTCACCCCTCCACTTT. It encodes CASSAETNSPLHF.

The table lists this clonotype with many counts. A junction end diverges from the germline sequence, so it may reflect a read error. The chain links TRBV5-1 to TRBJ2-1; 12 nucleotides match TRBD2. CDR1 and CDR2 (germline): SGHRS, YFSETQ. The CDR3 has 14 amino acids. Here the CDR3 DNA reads TGTGCCAGCAGAGGACTAGCGGGGAACAATGAGCAGTTCTTC. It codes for CASRGLAGNNEQFF.

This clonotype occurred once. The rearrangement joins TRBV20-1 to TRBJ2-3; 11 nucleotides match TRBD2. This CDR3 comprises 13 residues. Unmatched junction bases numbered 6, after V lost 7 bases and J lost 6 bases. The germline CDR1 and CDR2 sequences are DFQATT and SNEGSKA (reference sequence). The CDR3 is CSGLAGILDTQYF. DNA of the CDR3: TGCAGTGGACTAGCGGGAATCTTGGATACGCAGTATTTT.

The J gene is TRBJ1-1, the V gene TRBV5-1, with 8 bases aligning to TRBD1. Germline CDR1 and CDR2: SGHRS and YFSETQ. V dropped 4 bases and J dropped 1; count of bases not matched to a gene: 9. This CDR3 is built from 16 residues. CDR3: CASSRLTGEANTEAFF. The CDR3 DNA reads TGCGCCAGCAGCAGACTGACAGGGGAGGCGAACACTGAAGCTTTCTTT.

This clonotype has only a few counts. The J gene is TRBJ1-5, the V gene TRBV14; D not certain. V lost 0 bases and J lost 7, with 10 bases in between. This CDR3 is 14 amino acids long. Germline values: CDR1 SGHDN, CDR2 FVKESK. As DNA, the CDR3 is TGTGCCAGCAGCCAAGAAAGGATCAGCCAGCCCCAGCATTTT. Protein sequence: CASSQERISQPQHF.

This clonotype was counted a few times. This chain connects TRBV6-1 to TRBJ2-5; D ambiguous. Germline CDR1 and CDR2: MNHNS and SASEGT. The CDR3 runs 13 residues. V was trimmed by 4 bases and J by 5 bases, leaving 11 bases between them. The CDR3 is CASSAGIMETQYF. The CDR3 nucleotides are TGTGCCAGCAGTGCGGGCATCATGGAGACCCAGTACTTC.

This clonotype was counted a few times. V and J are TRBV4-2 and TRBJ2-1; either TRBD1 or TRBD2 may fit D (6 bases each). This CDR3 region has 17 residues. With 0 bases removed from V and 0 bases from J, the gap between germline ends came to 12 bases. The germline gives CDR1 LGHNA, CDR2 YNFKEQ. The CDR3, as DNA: TGTGCCAGCAGCCAAGACCAAGGGGGGAGCTCCTACAATGAGCAGTTCTTC. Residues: CASSQDQGGSSYNEQFF.